The T cell receptor beta chain described here comes from a study of cytomegalovirus exposure and HLA in healthy donors. To note about this clone: Its antigen is unknown.

Trimming took off 0 bases at V and 4 bases at J, with 13 bases between the two ends. The CDR3 totals 15 residues. Looked up from germline, CDR1 is SGHTS and CDR2 is YDEGEE. PCR primers comprised 60 Vbeta and 13 Jbeta primers. The repertoire was sequenced with immunoSEQ multiplex PCR; TCRdb's copy has only in-frame clones and lacks some. Of about 250,000 clones listed, around 65% are singletons. Study-wide findings and caveats: TCR beta chain V- and J-gene trimming was linked, in a later analysis, to a missense variant in DCLRE1C.

V and J are TRBV5-8 and TRBJ1-2, with a tentative D call TRBD1 (6 bases). The sequence came from a female donor in good health and CMV-seronegative. Sequencing was done on a sample of PBMCs. For the CDR3, the DNA is TGTGCCAGCAGCTTGGAGGGGACAAACAGCTATGGCTACACCTTC. Translated: CASSLEGTNSYGYTF. Complete variable domain (other parts from reference TRBV5-8 and TRBJ1-2): EAGVTQSPTHLIKTRGQQATLRCSPISGHTSVYWYQQALGLGLQFLLWYDEGEERNRGNFPPRFSGRQFPNYSSELNVNALELEDSALYLCASSLEGTNSYGYTFGSGTRLTVV.